The 15 T cell receptor beta chains below all came from one sample that was sequenced in a study of vaccination effects on CD4 cells after COVID-19. Their antigens remain unidentified. Prior to sequencing, the ViraFEST assay stimulated PBMC with viral peptide pools, which expanded the antigen-specific CD4+ T cells. Culture proceeded for 10 days, and CD4+ T cells were then isolated. Sequencing used immunoSEQ multiplex PCR; TCRdb keeps in-frame clones, though not all of them. Here the sample spans tens of thousands of clones, 81% being singletons. Sequenced here: CD4+ T cells from PBMCs cultured with HCoV-229E spike peptides, sampled before COVID-19 vaccination. These receptors were collected from a human donor who received a COVID-19 vaccine.

In DNA form, the CDR3 reads TGTGCCAGCAGCGTAGGGTCACAGGGTGGAACTGAAGCTTTCTTT. This codes for CASSVGSQGGTEAFF. The V gene is TRBV9, the J gene TRBJ1-1; D is possibly TRBD1 (6 bases). The V gene lost 0 bases and the J gene lost 5 bases, with 14 bases spanning the gap. This CDR3 spans 15 amino acids. CDR1 is SGDLS, CDR2 YYNGEE, per germline.

This clone occurred once. V and J are TRBV7-2 and TRBJ1-4; D unclear. CDR1 is SGHTA and CDR2 is FQGNSA in the germline V gene. The CDR3 extends over 15 amino acids. The V end was cut by 1 base, the J end by 2 bases, with 8 bases between. The CDR3 coding sequence is TGTGCCAGCAGCTTAGTGGGTATTACTAATGAAAAACTGTTTTTT. Translation gives CASSLVGITNEKLFF.

The gene calls are TRBV18 and TRBJ2-7; D not certain. The CDR3 totals 13 residues. CDR1 and CDR2 (germline): KGHSH, LQKENI. V lost 2 bases, J lost 0 bases, and 5 bases lay in between. The CDR3 protein is CASSPGDSYEQYV. The CDR3 region has the DNA TGTGCCAGCTCACCAGGGGACTCCTACGAGCAGTACGTC.

The J gene is TRBJ1-5, the V gene TRBV6-5; 7 bases are a match to TRBD1. The CDR3 spans 14 residues. V shed 6 bases, J shed 2 bases, and the junction held 4 bases outside the gene matches. CDR1 and CDR2 (germline): MNHEY, SVGAGI. CDR3 amino acids: CASSIDRGNQPQHF. DNA for the CDR3: TGTGCCAGCAGCATCGACAGGGGCAATCAGCCCCAGCATTTT.

This clone has only one observation. The chain is built from TRBV6-2 or TRBV6-3 and TRBJ2-3; D unresolved. V lost 0 bases to trimming and J lost 3 bases, with 13 bases between them. Germline CDR1 MNHEY, CDR2 SVGEGT. The CDR3 totals 16 residues. DNA of the CDR3: TGTGCCAGCAGTTACTCGCATCGCGGTGCAACAGATACGCAGTATTTT. The encoded protein is CASSYSHRGATDTQYF.

CDR3 region: CASSIDRGLYEQYV. The CDR3 DNA sequence: TGTGCCAGCAGCATCGACAGGGGGCTCTACGAGCAGTACGTC. J is TRBJ2-7 and V is TRBV12-1; TRBD1, as called in the table, went unchecked against the DNA. TRBV12-1 is given as a pseudogene. The CDR3 is 14 residues long.

V is TRBV28 and J is TRBJ1-4; D is possibly TRBD1 (6 bases). Trimming removed 8 bases from V and 1 base from J, with 23 bases in between. From germline, CDR1 is MDHEN and CDR2 SYDVKM. The CDR3 is 18 amino acids. This CDR3 reads CASDKIRGGRGTNEKLFF. CDR3 in DNA: TGTGCCAGCGATAAAATCCGGGGGGGCAGGGGAACTAATGAAAAACTGTTTTTT.

The chain uses TRBV5-1 and TRBJ1-2; 9 bases align to TRBD1. With 2 bases clipped from V and 2 bases from J, the junction kept 16 bases outside the gene matches. This CDR3 has 19 amino acids. Germline V gives CDR1 SGHRS, CDR2 YFSETQ. CDR3 in amino acids: CASSLHSPGQGNRNYGYTF. The CDR3 nucleotides read TGCGCCAGCAGCTTACACAGCCCGGGACAGGGAAATAGAAACTATGGCTACACCTTC. Variable domain in full (rest from reference TRBV5-1 and TRBJ1-2): KAGVTQTPRYLIKTRGQQVTLSCSPISGHRSVSWYQQTPGQGLQFLFEYFSETQRNKGNFPGRFSGRQFSNSRSEMNVSTLELGDSALYLCASSLHSPGQGNRNYGYTFGSGTRLTVV.

This clone was recorded only once. This rearrangement joins TRBV7-9 to TRBJ2-3; D is perhaps TRBD2 (6 bases). CDR3 length: 15 amino acids. Per germline, CDR1 SEHNR and CDR2 FQNEAQ (reference sequence). The V end was cut by 2 bases, the J end by 4 bases, with 13 bases between. The CDR3 nucleotides read TGTGCCAGCAGCTTACCGGGGACTGACGCAGATACGCAGTATTTT. Translated: CASSLPGTDADTQYF.

This sequence joins TRBV6-6 and TRBJ1-3; maybe TRBD1 (6 bases). This CDR3 contains 15 residues. The germline V gene encodes CDR1 MNHNY and CDR2 SVGAGI (reference sequence). The V gene lost 2 bases and the J gene lost 1 base, with 9 bases spanning the gap. This chain's CDR3 is CASSYRGSSGNTIYF. The CDR3 bases are TGTGCCAGCAGTTACAGGGGGTCGTCTGGAAACACCATATATTTT.

The chain joins TRBV24-1 to TRBJ2-1, with TRBD1 identical over 12 bases. The germline V gene encodes CDR1 KGHDR and CDR2 SFDVKD. This CDR3 has 16 amino acids. Germline trimming cut 3 bases from V and 5 bases from J; bases unmatched to any gene: 4. DNA of the CDR3: TGTGCCACCAGTGATCCGGGACAGGGGGCGCACAATGAGCAGTTCTTC. It encodes CATSDPGQGAHNEQFF.

V and J are TRBV2 and TRBJ1-5; 7 bases agree with TRBD1. Germline CDR1 SNHLY, CDR2 FYNNEI. The V and J ends lost 7 bases and 2 bases, in that order; junction bases with no gene match: 8. There are 15 residues in the CDR3. This CDR3 is CASNPQGVGNQPQHF. CDR3 DNA: TGTGCCAGCAATCCCCAGGGGGTGGGCAATCAGCCCCAGCATTTT.

This clone is judged medium-sized. The V call is TRBV7-2, the J call TRBJ2-1; 14 nucleotides match TRBD2. J lost 4 bases, V lost 0 bases, and 2 bases had no gene match. CDR1 is SGHTA, CDR2 FQGNSA, per germline. The CDR3 runs 17 residues. Here the CDR3 reads CASSLARTSGGYNEQFF. In nucleotides, the CDR3 is TGTGCCAGCAGCTTAGCGCGGACTAGCGGGGGGTACAATGAGCAGTTCTTC.

V gene TRBV9 combines with J gene TRBJ2-6; D is unclear. With 2 bases removed from V and 1 base from J, the gap between germline ends came to 13 bases. CDR1 SGDLS and CDR2 YYNGEE come from the germline V gene. The CDR3 totals 17 residues. CDR3 sequence reads: CASSVELVGSGANVLTF. The CDR3 bases are TGTGCCAGCAGCGTCGAGCTGGTGGGGTCTGGGGCCAACGTCCTGACTTTC.

The chain employs TRBV2 and TRBJ2-2; no clear D gene. The CDR3 extends over 15 amino acids. Trimming left V 3 bases short and J 5 bases short, with 13 bases between. Germline V CDR1 and CDR2: SNHLY, FYNNEI. For the CDR3, the DNA is TGTGCCAGCAGTGAGTGGCTTGCCGGTACCGGGGAGCTGTTTTTT. This encodes CASSEWLAGTGELFF.